This T cell receptor beta chain originates from a study of blood T cell repertoires in COVID-19. The overall study: Acute and convalescent COVID-19 samples came from the United States, Italy and Spain.

The table came from immunoSEQ multiplex PCR; TCRdb's copy has only in-frame clones and leaves some out. The sample includes 95,000 to 100,000 clones, roughly 80% seen only once; the top ten take 24%. This clone turned up a few times. Trimming at V came to 3 bases and at J to 3 bases, leaving 4 bases not matched to a gene. The CDR3 has 14 residues. Per germline, CDR1 SGDLS and CDR2 YYNGEE. This clonotype originated in a human donor in a cohort sampled during active COVID-19. The chain has TRBV9 and TRBJ2-7; 9 bases match TRBD1. The sequenced sample was peripheral blood. CDR3: CASSATGGFYEQYF. CDR3 DNA sequence: TGTGCCAGCAGCGCCACAGGGGGCTTCTACGAGCAGTACTTC.